Many counts were recorded for the clone carrying this TCR beta chain. The antigen is undetermined. Library construction for TCR beta used iRepertoire HTBI primers and Arm-PCR of CDR3 regions. TCRdb passed the multiplex PCR reads through MiXCR, listing each CDR3 protein once. This sample has 200,000 to 250,000 distinct CDR3 sequences, with approximately 20% found just once. The data stem from a study of regulatory T cells in long-lasting Graves disease. Study-level information: Newly diagnosed Graves' patients took antithyroid drugs under 3 months. Study-level results: Persistent cases of Graves' showed reduced TCR diversity relative to newly diagnosed patients.

Time point specified: newly diagnosed GD, antithyroid drugs for less than 3 months. The TCR library was prepared using RNA isolated from PBMCs. This CDR3 comprises 13 residues. Germline loops: CDR1 MNHNS, CDR2 SASEGT. J was trimmed by 4 bases and V by 3 bases; bases with no gene match: 0. The V and J genes are TRBV6-1 and TRBJ1-2, with TRBD1 matching 9 bases. This TCR was sampled from a female donor with Graves disease. Sequencing used peripheral blood mononuclear cells (PBMCs), obtained at new diagnosis, from a patient treated with antithyroid drugs. CDR3 sequence reads: CASSEGQGYGYTF. Written as DNA, the CDR3 is TGTGCCAGCAGTGAGGGACAGGGCTATGGCTACACCTTC.